This is a list of T cell receptor beta chains from one sample in a study of blood T cells in healthy people across ages. TCRdb ran MiXCR on the 5' RACE reads and lists one entry per CDR3 protein. This table holds more than 650,000 distinct CDR3 sequences, around a fifth found once. The sequencing sample was made of blood. The receptors originated from a man between 70 and 80 years old in good health. CDR3s include the opening cysteine and the closing phenylalanine or tryptophan. D genes are given only for firm matches. Clone size is shown for a subset of rows, as once, few, many or a class of expanded clone.

TGTGCCAGCAGCACTAATCGACGAAATGAGCAGTTCTTC	CASSTNRRNEQFF	TRBV11-3	TRBJ2-1	few	13	NA
TGTGCCAGCAGCCAAGATAGAATGGCCCAGTACTTC	CASSQDRMAQYF	TRBV3-1	TRBJ2-5	NA	12	NA
TGTGCCAGCAGTTCTAGCGGGGGGCCTTACAATGAGCAGTTCTTC	CASSSSGGPYNEQFF	TRBV6-6	TRBJ2-1	once	15	TRBD2
TGTGCCAGCAGAACAGGGTTATACGAGCAGTACTTC	CASRTGLYEQYF	TRBV2	TRBJ2-7	NA	12	NA
TGCAGTGCTAGAGATCTGTTGAGGTACCAAGAGACCCAGTACTTC	CSARDLLRYQETQYF	TRBV20-1	TRBJ2-5	many	15	NA
TGCAGTGCTAGAGTAATAGGGTCAGATACGCAGTATTTT	CSARVIGSDTQYF	TRBV20-1	TRBJ2-3	NA	13	NA
TGTGCCAGCAGCTTAGGGACTTCCAGGGAGACCCAGTACTTC	CASSLGTSRETQYF	TRBV11-1	TRBJ2-5	few	14	NA
TGTGCCACCAGTGATTTCAGGAGCAATGAGCAGTTCTTC	CATSDFRSNEQFF	TRBV24-1	TRBJ2-1	NA	13	NA
TGTGCCAGCTCACCATCTTTGGGGGATGAGCAGTTCTTC	CASSPSLGDEQFF	TRBV18	TRBJ2-1	NA	13	NA
TGTGCCATCAGTGAGCCAACCCGGGGAGGGGGCAACGAGCAGTACTTC	CAISEPTRGGGNEQYF	TRBV10-3	TRBJ2-7	NA	16	NA
TGCAGCGGAGCCGGACCCGTGACCGGGAGGATCTACGAGCAGTACTTC	CSGAGPVTGRIYEQYF	TRBV29-1	TRBJ2-7	NA	16	TRBD2
TGCAGCGTTGCCCTACTATCAGGGACCATGGCCTACGAGCAGTACTTC	CSVALLSGTMAYEQYF	TRBV29-1	TRBJ2-7	NA	16	NA
TGTGCCAGCAGCGGTGTTTCGGGTTTCTATGGCTACACCTTC	CASSGVSGFYGYTF	TRBV11-2	TRBJ1-2	NA	14	NA
TGTGCCAGTACCCGAGACAGGGTCAGGCAGCCCCAGCATTTT	CASTRDRVRQPQHF	TRBV19	TRBJ1-5	few	14	TRBD1
TGCAGTGCTAGAGAATGGCAGTCATACGAGCAGTACTTC	CSAREWQSYEQYF	TRBV20-1	TRBJ2-7	few	13	NA
TGTGCCAGCAGCCAGCCTAGCGGGGGGTTTGAGCAGTTCTTC	CASSQPSGGFEQFF	TRBV3-1	TRBJ2-1	NA	14	TRBD2
TGCGCCAGCAGCCGAGATACAGGGGTCTACATCAATGAGCAGTTCTTC	CASSRDTGVYINEQFF	TRBV4-3	TRBJ2-1	few	16	TRBD1
TGCGCCAGCAGCTTGCACACTGAAGCTTTCTTT	CASSLHTEAFF	TRBV5-1	TRBJ1-1	few	11	NA
TGCAGTGCTAGAGATGTTTCGAAGTATGAAGCTTTCTTT	CSARDVSKYEAFF	TRBV20-1	TRBJ1-1	few	13	NA
TGTGCCAGCAGTCCTTATTTACTAGCGGAGCAAGAGACCCAGTACTTC	CASSPYLLAEQETQYF	TRBV27	TRBJ2-5	NA	16	TRBD2
TGTGCCAGCACCAACCTAAGGGGGTCTATGAGACAGGCAGCTAACTATGGCTACACCTTC	CASTNLRGSMRQAANYGYTF	TRBV2	TRBJ1-2	NA	20	NA
TGTGCCAGCAGCTTAGTGCGGGAGGGTTTACGCACAGATACGCAGTATTTT	CASSLVREGLRTDTQYF	TRBV7-6	TRBJ2-3	NA	17	TRBD2
TGCAGCGTTATTAGCACAGATACGCAGTATTTT	CSVISTDTQYF	TRBV29-1	TRBJ2-3	NA	11	NA
TGCGCCAGCAGCCCCGTCTCTTTACTAGCGGGGGACGGACATGAGCAGTTCTTC	CASSPVSLLAGDGHEQFF	TRBV5-1	TRBJ2-1	NA	18	TRBD2
TGTGCCAGTAGTGACACACCGGGACAGGGGTTCAAGGTCGAGCAGTACTTC	CASSDTPGQGFKVEQYF	TRBV19	TRBJ2-7	NA	17	TRBD1
TGCAGTGCTAGACAGCGAGTCGACATTCAGTACTTC	CSARQRVDIQYF	TRBV20-1	TRBJ2-4	NA	12	NA
TGTGCCGCCGACAGGGGGGGATACCAAGAGACCCAGTACTTC	CAADRGGYQETQYF	TRBV6-6	TRBJ2-5	few	14	TRBD1
TGCGCCAGCAGCTTTGGGGGCGAGGGGACAGATACGCAGTATTTT	CASSFGGEGTDTQYF	TRBV5-1	TRBJ2-3	NA	15	NA
TGTGCCAGCAGCTTAGCCCCGAGAGAGACCCAGTACTTC	CASSLAPRETQYF	TRBV7-7	TRBJ2-5	many	13	NA
TGTGCCAGCATAGAGATAGGGCTCTCTGGGACCCAGTACTTC	CASIEIGLSGTQYF	TRBV25-1	TRBJ2-5	few	14	NA
TGTGCCAGCAGCGTACATAAGGAGCAGTTCTTC	CASSVHKEQFF	TRBV7-2	TRBJ2-1	NA	11	NA
TGTGCCAGCAGCAGGGGGGACAACAATGAGCAGTTCTTC	CASSRGDNNEQFF	TRBV4-2	TRBJ2-1	many	13	NA
TGTGCCAGCAGTGAAGGGCTAGGACTAGCGTTTCGCACAGATACGCAGTATTTT	CASSEGLGLAFRTDTQYF	TRBV2	TRBJ2-3	NA	18	TRBD2
TGTGCCAGCAGTTACTCCCGGGACAGGGGCTCTGGGGCCAACGTCCTGACTTTC	CASSYSRDRGSGANVLTF	TRBV6-5	TRBJ2-6	NA	18	TRBD1
TGTGCCAGCAGCTTAGTGTTAAGCGGGAAGCTTCACCCGGCGGTCTTC	CASSLVLSGKLHPAVF	TRBV7-2	TRBJ2-7	NA	16	TRBD2
TGTGCCAGCAGCCAAGATTGGGCAGGGAGGCGCACTGAAGCTTTCTTT	CASSQDWAGRRTEAFF	TRBV14	TRBJ1-1	few	16	NA
TGTGCCAGCAGTTTACTGGCGGGAAGCTCCTACAATGAGCAGTTCTTC	CASSLLAGSSYNEQFF	TRBV6-2/TRBV6-3	TRBJ2-1	many	16	NA
TGTGCCAGCAGCACTAGCGGGGTCGCCTACAATGAGCAGTTCTTC	CASSTSGVAYNEQFF	TRBV7-2	TRBJ2-1	many	15	TRBD2
TGTGCCAGCCAGAGCTGGGGCAATGAGCAGTTCTTC	CASQSWGNEQFF	TRBV27	TRBJ2-1	few	12	NA
TGCGCCAGCATGACAGGGCCCCCTTCTGGGGCCAACGTCCTGACTTTC	CASMTGPPSGANVLTF	TRBV5-1	TRBJ2-6	NA	16	TRBD1
TGCAGCGTACCGACACCTAATCAGCCCCAGCATTTT	CSVPTPNQPQHF	TRBV29-1	TRBJ1-5	NA	12	NA
TGCGCCAGCAGGGACTCGCTAAGCACAGATACGCAGTATTTT	CASRDSLSTDTQYF	TRBV5-1	TRBJ2-3	NA	14	NA
TGTGCCAGCAGCTTAGAAACCGGCGGAGGCCGGAGGGCGGATACGCAGTATTTT	CASSLETGGGRRADTQYF	TRBV7-8	TRBJ2-3	NA	18	NA
TGTGCCAGCAGTCCTACAAGGTACCGATCGAAAGAGACCCAGTACTTC	CASSPTRYRSKETQYF	TRBV6-5	TRBJ2-5	many	16	NA
TGTGCCAGCAGCTTAGGACAGAACCTCAACACAGATACGCAGTATTTT	CASSLGQNLNTDTQYF	TRBV7-8	TRBJ2-3	NA	16	NA